A selection of T cell receptor beta chains follows, all from one sample in a study of spatial heterogeneity in lung cancer. TCRdb itself ran the 5' RACE reads through MiXCR, one entry per CDR3 protein. The sample has 20,000 to 25,000 distinct CDR3 sequences, 4.6% seen once. This material consisted of PBMCs, taken at surgery. These receptors all come from a male donor with early-stage non-small cell lung cancer. CDR3s include the opening cysteine and the closing phenylalanine or tryptophan. The order of the fields is J gene, clone size, V gene, D gene, CDR3 DNA, CDR3 protein. The D gene is left open where the match is weak. Clone size, where shown, is once, few, many, or a class for clones that have expanded.

J gene: TRBJ1-5
clone size: many
V gene: TRBV20-1
D gene: TRBD1
CDR3 DNA: TGCAGTGGTCGACAGGGGGCGAGCAATCAGCCCCAGCATTTT
CDR3 protein: CSGRQGASNQPQHF

J gene: TRBJ2-7
clone size: medium-sized
V gene: TRBV3-1
D gene: TRBD1
CDR3 DNA: TGTGCCAGCAGCCCCCAAAGGACAGGGACCTACGAGCAGTACTTC
CDR3 protein: CASSPQRTGTYEQYF

J gene: TRBJ2-1
clone size: many
V gene: TRBV5-1
D gene: -
CDR3 DNA: TGCGCCAGCAGCTTGGTCGCTAGCCGCGAGCAGTTCTTC
CDR3 protein: CASSLVASREQFF

J gene: TRBJ2-7
clone size: few
V gene: TRBV25-1
D gene: TRBD1
CDR3 DNA: TGTGCCAGCACCGGACAGGTTAGCTCCTACGAGCAGTACTTC
CDR3 protein: CASTGQVSSYEQYF

J gene: TRBJ1-6
clone size: many
V gene: TRBV7-2
D gene: -
CDR3 DNA: TGTGCCAGCAGCTTGCCCGGGACCAATTCACCCCTCCACTTT
CDR3 protein: CASSLPGTNSPLHF

J gene: TRBJ1-3
clone size: many
V gene: TRBV20-1
D gene: TRBD1
CDR3 DNA: TGCAGTGCTAGGGACAGGCATAGTTCCTTCTCTGGAAACACCATATATTTT
CDR3 protein: CSARDRHSSFSGNTIYF

J gene: TRBJ2-1
clone size: many
V gene: TRBV2
D gene: TRBD2
CDR3 DNA: TGTGCCAGCAGTGATAGCGGGAACTCCTACAATGAGCAGTTCTTC
CDR3 protein: CASSDSGNSYNEQFF

J gene: TRBJ2-1
clone size: many
V gene: TRBV27
D gene: -
CDR3 DNA: TGTGCCAGCACCCCATCGTCGCGCGATGAGCAGTTCTTC
CDR3 protein: CASTPSSRDEQFF

J gene: TRBJ2-7
clone size: many
V gene: TRBV27
D gene: -
CDR3 DNA: TGTGCCAGCAGTTGGGGGGCTGGGGACACCTACGAGCAGTACTTC
CDR3 protein: CASSWGAGDTYEQYF

J gene: TRBJ2-3
clone size: few
V gene: TRBV7-8
D gene: -
CDR3 DNA: TGTGCCAGCAGCTTATCGGCTGAGGGAAGGGTCACAGATACGCAGTATTTT
CDR3 protein: CASSLSAEGRVTDTQYF

J gene: TRBJ1-3
clone size: many
V gene: TRBV20-1
D gene: -
CDR3 DNA: TGCAGTGCTAGGCCGCGGCAGCTCTCTGGAAACACCATATATTTT
CDR3 protein: CSARPRQLSGNTIYF

J gene: TRBJ2-3
clone size: medium-sized
V gene: TRBV27
D gene: -
CDR3 DNA: TGTGCCAGCAGCGCGAGGTCCTCCACAGATACGCAGTATTTT
CDR3 protein: CASSARSSTDTQYF

J gene: TRBJ2-4
clone size: many
V gene: TRBV7-9
D gene: TRBD1
CDR3 DNA: TGTGCCAGCAGCCCCTGGACAGGGGAAGCGGACATTCAGTACTTC
CDR3 protein: CASSPWTGEADIQYF

J gene: TRBJ2-2
clone size: -
V gene: TRBV11-2
D gene: -
CDR3 DNA: TGTGCCAGCAGCTTCACTAACACCGGGGAGCTGTTTTTT
CDR3 protein: CASSFTNTGELFF

J gene: TRBJ2-7
clone size: many
V gene: TRBV5-1
D gene: TRBD2
CDR3 DNA: TGCGCCAGCAGCTTGGTGGCGGGGGAGATTTACGAGCAGTACTTC
CDR3 protein: CASSLVAGEIYEQYF

J gene: TRBJ2-1
clone size: many
V gene: TRBV19
D gene: -
CDR3 DNA: TGTGCCAGTAGTATGGCTAGCGTGTACAATGAGCAGTTCTTC
CDR3 protein: CASSMASVYNEQFF

J gene: TRBJ2-5
clone size: many
V gene: TRBV7-6
D gene: -
CDR3 DNA: TGTGCCAGCAGCTTTGAGTGGGGCGCCCAAGAGACCCAGTACTTC
CDR3 protein: CASSFEWGAQETQYF

J gene: TRBJ2-7
clone size: many
V gene: TRBV6-5
D gene: TRBD1
CDR3 DNA: TGTGCCAGCAGTTACTTACAGGGGTACGAGCAGTACTTC
CDR3 protein: CASSYLQGYEQYF

J gene: TRBJ2-1
clone size: many
V gene: TRBV9
D gene: -
CDR3 DNA: TGTGCCAGCAGCGTAGACAATGAGCAGTTCTTC
CDR3 protein: CASSVDNEQFF

J gene: TRBJ1-2
clone size: many
V gene: TRBV5-1
D gene: -
CDR3 DNA: TGCGCCAGCAGCTTCAGAGGATATGGGAACTATGGCTACACCTTC
CDR3 protein: CASSFRGYGNYGYTF

J gene: TRBJ2-2
clone size: many
V gene: TRBV20-1
D gene: -
CDR3 DNA: TGCAGTGCTAGAGATAATCGGGTTAACACCGGGGAGCTGTTTTTT
CDR3 protein: CSARDNRVNTGELFF

J gene: TRBJ2-3
clone size: many
V gene: TRBV9
D gene: -
CDR3 DNA: TGTGCCAGCCCGCGGACGAGGCAGAGCAAGAATCTCTCTAGCACAGATACGCAGTATTTT
CDR3 protein: CASPRTRQSKNLSSTDTQYF

J gene: TRBJ1-6
clone size: few
V gene: TRBV5-1
D gene: TRBD1
CDR3 DNA: TGCGCCAGCAGCGGGGGGACAGGGAGTTCACCCCTCCACTTT
CDR3 protein: CASSGGTGSSPLHF

J gene: TRBJ2-3
clone size: many
V gene: TRBV4-3
D gene: -
CDR3 DNA: TGCGCCAGCAGCCCCCTCCCCACACACACAGATACGCAGTATTTT
CDR3 protein: CASSPLPTHTDTQYF

J gene: TRBJ1-5
clone size: many
V gene: TRBV19
D gene: -
CDR3 DNA: TGTGCCAGTACCATCCTGGGCGGGGGGAACCAGCCCCAGCATTTT
CDR3 protein: CASTILGGGNQPQHF

J gene: TRBJ2-3
clone size: few
V gene: TRBV7-2
D gene: TRBD2
CDR3 DNA: TGTGCCAGCAGCCGGGGGGGGTTCGGTACAGATACGCAGTATTTT
CDR3 protein: CASSRGGFGTDTQYF